This T cell receptor beta chain was observed in a study of technical replicates of blood from a few donors. This clone showed up just a few times. Using immunoSEQ multiplex PCR, the repertoire was profiled, and TCRdb retains in-frame clones only, with some absent. The sample shows about 76,000 clones, roughly 90% of them seen only once. V lost 4 bases, J lost 11 bases, and 9 bases stayed unmatched. CDR3 length equals 12 residues. Germline V gene lookup returns CDR1 SQVTM and CDR2 ANQGSEA. The source material was T cells isolated from PBMCs. This receptor was identified in a human donor in good health. The chain links TRBV29-1 to TRBJ1-1, with 8 bases matching TRBD1. Here the CDR3 reads CSVVAQGEWAFF. The CDR3 DNA reads TGCAGCGTTGTGGCACAGGGGGAATGGGCTTTCTTT.